This T cell receptor (beta chain) stems from a study of blood T cell repertoires in COVID-19. This CDR3 contains 16 residues. J gave up 1 base and V 4 bases, and 3 bases lay outside the gene matches. Germline V gene data show CDR1 as SGHDT and CDR2 as YYEEEE. Here immunoSEQ multiplex PCR was the method, and the copy in TCRdb shows in-frame clones only, minus some. The sample records some 230,000 clones, about 88% being singletons. This TCR derives from a man aged 35 to 55 with acute or convalescent COVID-19. Sequenced: peripheral blood. The chain links TRBV5-6 to TRBJ1-6; TRBD1 matches at 9 bases. CDR3 sequence (DNA): TGTGCCAGCAGCGCGGACAGGGGTTCCTATAATTCACCCCTCCACTTT. Translation: CASSADRGSYNSPLHF.